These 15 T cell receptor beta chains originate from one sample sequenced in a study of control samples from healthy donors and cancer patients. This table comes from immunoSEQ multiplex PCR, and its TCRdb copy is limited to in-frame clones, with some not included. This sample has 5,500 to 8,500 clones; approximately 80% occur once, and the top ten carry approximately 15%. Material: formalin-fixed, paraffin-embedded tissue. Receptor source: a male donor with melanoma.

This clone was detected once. The CDR3 reads CASSSTGGRYGYTF. The CDR3 DNA reads as TGTGCCAGCAGCTCGACAGGGGGGCGATATGGCTACACCTTC. The J gene is TRBJ1-2, the V gene TRBV7-3; TRBD1 agrees at 9 bases. Trimming at V came to 4 bases and at J to 5 bases, leaving 5 bases not matched to a gene. The germline CDR1 and CDR2 sequences are SGHTA and FQGTGA. This CDR3 is built from 14 residues. The full variable domain, its missing parts supplied by reference TRBV7-3 and TRBJ1-2, is GAGVSQTPSNKVTEKGKYVELRCDPISGHTALYWYRQSLGQGPEFLIYFQGTGAADDSGLPNDRFFAVRPEGSVSTLKIQRTERGDSAVYLCASSSTGGRYGYTFGSGTRLTVV.

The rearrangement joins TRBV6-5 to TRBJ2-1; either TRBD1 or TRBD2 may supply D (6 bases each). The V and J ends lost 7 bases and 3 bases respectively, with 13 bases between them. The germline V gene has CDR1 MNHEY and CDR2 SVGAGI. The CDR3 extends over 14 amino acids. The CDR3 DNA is TGTGCCAGCACGACGGGGGCGGGCTACAATGAGCAGTTCTTC. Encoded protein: CASTTGAGYNEQFF.

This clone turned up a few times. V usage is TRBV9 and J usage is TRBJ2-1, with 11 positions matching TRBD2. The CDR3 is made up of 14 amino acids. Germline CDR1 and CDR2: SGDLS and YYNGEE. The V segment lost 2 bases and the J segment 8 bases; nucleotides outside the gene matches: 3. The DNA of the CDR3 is TGTGCCAGCAGCGTTTTAGCGGGGGGGGATGAGCAGTTCTTC. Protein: CASSVLAGGDEQFF.

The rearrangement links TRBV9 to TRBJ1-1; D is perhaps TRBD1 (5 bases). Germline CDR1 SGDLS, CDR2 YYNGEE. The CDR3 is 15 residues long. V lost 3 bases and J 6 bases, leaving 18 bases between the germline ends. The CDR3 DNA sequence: TGTGCCAGCAGCGCGATCCAGGGTACTAACGCTGAAGCTTTCTTT. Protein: CASSAIQGTNAEAFF.

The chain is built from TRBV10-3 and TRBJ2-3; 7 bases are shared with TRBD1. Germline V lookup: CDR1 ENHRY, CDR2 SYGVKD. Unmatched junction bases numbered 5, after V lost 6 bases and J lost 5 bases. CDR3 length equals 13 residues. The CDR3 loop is CAISSRQGDTQYF. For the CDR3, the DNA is TGTGCCATCAGCTCCCGACAGGGAGATACGCAGTATTTT.

The CDR3: CASSYSGTAKNIQYF. The CDR3 DNA is TGCGCCAGCAGCTACTCCGGGACAGCCAAAAACATTCAGTACTTC. V usage is TRBV4-3 and J usage is TRBJ2-4; D may be TRBD1 or TRBD2 (5 bases each). Trimming shortened V by 5 bases and J by 0 bases, and 11 bases separated the two germline ends. This CDR3 region has 15 residues. Germline V gives CDR1 LGHNA, CDR2 YSLEER.

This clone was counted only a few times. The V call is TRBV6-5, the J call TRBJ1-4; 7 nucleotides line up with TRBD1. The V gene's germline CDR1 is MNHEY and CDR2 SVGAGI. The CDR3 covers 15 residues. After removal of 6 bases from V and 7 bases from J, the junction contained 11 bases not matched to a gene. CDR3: CASRNDRVLGEKLFF. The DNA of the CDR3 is TGTGCCAGCAGGAATGACAGGGTACTAGGTGAAAAACTGTTTTTT.

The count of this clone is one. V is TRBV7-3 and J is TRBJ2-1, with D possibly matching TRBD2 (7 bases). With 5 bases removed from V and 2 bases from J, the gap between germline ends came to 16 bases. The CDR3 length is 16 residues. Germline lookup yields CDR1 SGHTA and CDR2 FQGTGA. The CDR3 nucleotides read TGTGCCAGCAGCCCCGGGGGGCGTTCGACCTACAATGAGCAGTTCTTC. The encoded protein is CASSPGGRSTYNEQFF.

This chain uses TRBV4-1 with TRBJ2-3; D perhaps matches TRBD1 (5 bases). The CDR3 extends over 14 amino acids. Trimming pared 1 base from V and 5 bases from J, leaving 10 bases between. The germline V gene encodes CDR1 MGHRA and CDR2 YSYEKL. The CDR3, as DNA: TGCGCCAGCAGCCAAGTTAGGGGAAGAGATACGCAGTATTTT. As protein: CASSQVRGRDTQYF.

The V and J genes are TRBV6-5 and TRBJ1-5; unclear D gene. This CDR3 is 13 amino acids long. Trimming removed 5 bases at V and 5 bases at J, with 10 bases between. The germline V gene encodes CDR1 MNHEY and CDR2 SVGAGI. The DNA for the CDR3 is TGTGCCAGCAGTCGGGAATCTGATCAGCCCCAGCATTTT. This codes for CASSRESDQPQHF.

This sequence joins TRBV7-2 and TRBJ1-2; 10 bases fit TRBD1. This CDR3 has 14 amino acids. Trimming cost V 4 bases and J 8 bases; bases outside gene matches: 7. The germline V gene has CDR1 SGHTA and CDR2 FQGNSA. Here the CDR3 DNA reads TGTGCCAGCAGCTGGGGACAGGGGTTTGAAGGCTACACCTTC. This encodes CASSWGQGFEGYTF. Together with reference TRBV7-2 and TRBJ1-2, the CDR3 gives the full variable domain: GAGVSQSPSNKVTEKGKDVELRCDPISGHTALYWYRQSLGQGLEFLIYFQGNSAPDKSGLPSDRFSAERTGGSVSTLTIQRTQQEDSAVYLCASSWGQGFEGYTFGSGTRLTVV.

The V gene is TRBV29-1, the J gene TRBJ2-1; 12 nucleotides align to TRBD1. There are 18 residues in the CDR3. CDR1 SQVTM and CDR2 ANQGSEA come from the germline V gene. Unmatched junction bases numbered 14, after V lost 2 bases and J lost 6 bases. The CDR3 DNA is TGCAGCGTTGAATCCGGGACAGGGGGCGAAGTTCTTTTCAATGAGCAGTTCTTC. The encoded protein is CSVESGTGGEVLFNEQFF.

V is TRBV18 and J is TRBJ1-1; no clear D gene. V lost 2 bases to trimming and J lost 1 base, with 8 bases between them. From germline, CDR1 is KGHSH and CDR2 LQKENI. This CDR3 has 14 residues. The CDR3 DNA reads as TGTGCCAGCTCACCAGTAGGGTGGAACACTGAAGCTTTCTTT. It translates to CASSPVGWNTEAFF. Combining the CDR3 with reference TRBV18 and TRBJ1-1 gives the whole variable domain NAGVMQNPRHLVRRRGQEARLRCSPMKGHSHVYWYRQLPEEGLKFMVYLQKENIIDESGMPKERFSAEFPKEGPSILRIQQVVRGDSAAYFCASSPVGWNTEAFFGQGTRLTVV.

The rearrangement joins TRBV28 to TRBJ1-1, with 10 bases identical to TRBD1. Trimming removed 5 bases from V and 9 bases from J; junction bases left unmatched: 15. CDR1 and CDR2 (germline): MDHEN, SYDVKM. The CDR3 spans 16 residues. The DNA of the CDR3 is TGTGCCAGCAGTCAAACCACAGCGGGGACAGGGGTCCAAGCTTTCTTT. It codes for CASSQTTAGTGVQAFF.

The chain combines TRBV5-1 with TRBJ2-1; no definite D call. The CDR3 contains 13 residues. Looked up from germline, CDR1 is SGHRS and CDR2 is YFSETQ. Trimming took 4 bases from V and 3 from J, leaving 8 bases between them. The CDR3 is CASSADDYNEQFF. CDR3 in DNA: TGCGCCAGCAGCGCCGACGACTACAATGAGCAGTTCTTC.